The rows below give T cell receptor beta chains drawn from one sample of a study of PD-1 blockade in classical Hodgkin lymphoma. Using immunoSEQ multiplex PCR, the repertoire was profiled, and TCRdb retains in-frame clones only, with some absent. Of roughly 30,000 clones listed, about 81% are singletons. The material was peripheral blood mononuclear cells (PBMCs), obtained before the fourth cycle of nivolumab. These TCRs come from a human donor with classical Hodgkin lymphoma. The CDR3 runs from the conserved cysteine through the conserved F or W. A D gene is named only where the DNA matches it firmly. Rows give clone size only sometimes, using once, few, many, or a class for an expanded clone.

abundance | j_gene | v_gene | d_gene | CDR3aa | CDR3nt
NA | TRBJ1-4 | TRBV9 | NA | CASSVGTNEKLFF | TGTGCCAGCAGCGTAGGGACGAATGAAAAACTGTTTTTT
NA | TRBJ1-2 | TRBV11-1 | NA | CASRPAGAGYGYTF | TGTGCCAGCAGGCCCGCCGGGGCTGGCTATGGCTACACCTTC
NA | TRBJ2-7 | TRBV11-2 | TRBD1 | CASSPRDRGREQYF | TGTGCCAGCAGCCCCCGGGACAGGGGGCGCGAGCAGTACTTC
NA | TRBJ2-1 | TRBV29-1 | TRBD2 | CSVRPGTRYNEQFF | TGCAGCGTTAGGCCCGGGACTAGATACAATGAGCAGTTCTTC
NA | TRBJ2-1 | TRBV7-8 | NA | CASSASQRSYNEQFF | TGTGCCAGCAGCGCGTCGCAGAGGTCCTACAATGAGCAGTTCTTC
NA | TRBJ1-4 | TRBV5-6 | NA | CASSLTDYELFF | TGTGCCAGCAGCTTGACGGATTACGAACTGTTTTTT
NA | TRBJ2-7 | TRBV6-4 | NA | CASKTGSSYEQYF | TGTGCCAGCAAGACAGGTAGCTCCTACGAGCAGTACTTC
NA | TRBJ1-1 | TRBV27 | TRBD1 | CASRETGGTEAFF | TGTGCCAGCAGGGAAACAGGGGGCACTGAAGCTTTCTTT
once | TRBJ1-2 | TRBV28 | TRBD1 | CASSWGTGGFGYTF | TGTGCCAGCAGCTGGGGGACAGGGGGGTTTGGCTACACCTTC
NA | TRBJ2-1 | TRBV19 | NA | CASSESSEGDNEQFF | TGTGCCAGTAGTGAATCTAGCGAGGGTGACAATGAGCAGTTCTTC
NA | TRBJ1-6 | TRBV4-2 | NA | CASSQDSIPSPLHF | TGTGCCAGCAGCCAAGATTCAATCCCTTCACCCCTCCACTTT
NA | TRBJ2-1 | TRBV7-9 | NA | CASSSEYSYNEQFF | TGTGCCAGCAGCTCCGAATACTCCTACAATGAGCAGTTCTTC
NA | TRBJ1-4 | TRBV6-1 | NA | CASTPRDNSNEKLFF | TGTGCCAGCACCCCCCGGGACAACTCTAATGAAAAACTGTTTTTT
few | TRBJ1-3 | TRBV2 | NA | CASSVGRSGNTIYF | TGTGCCAGCAGTGTTGGCCGCTCTGGAAACACCATATATTTT
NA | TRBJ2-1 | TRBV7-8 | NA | CASSLEGLGNNEQFF | TGTGCCAGCAGCTTAGAGGGGCTAGGCAACAATGAGCAGTTCTTC
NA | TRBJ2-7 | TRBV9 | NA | CASSVTGIPYEQYF | TGTGCCAGCAGCGTTACAGGGATCCCCTACGAGCAGTACTTC
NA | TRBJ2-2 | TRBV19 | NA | CASTVGGNTGELFF | TGTGCCAGTACCGTAGGCGGGAACACCGGGGAGCTGTTTTTT
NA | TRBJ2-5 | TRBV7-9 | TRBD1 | CASSQTGLNGVTQYF | TGTGCCAGCAGCCAGACAGGGCTTAATGGGGTGACCCAGTACTTC
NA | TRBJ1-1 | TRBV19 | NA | CASKGGPGTEAFF | TGTGCCAGTAAGGGGGGGCCGGGCACTGAAGCTTTCTTT
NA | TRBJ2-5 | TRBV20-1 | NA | CSADWGETQYF | TGCAGTGCTGATTGGGGGGAGACCCAGTACTTC
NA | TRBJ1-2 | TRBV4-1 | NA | CASSQGTALNYGYTF | TGCGCCAGCAGCCAAGGGACAGCGCTTAACTATGGCTACACCTTC
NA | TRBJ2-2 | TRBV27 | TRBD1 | CASSLGRGTGELFF | TGTGCCAGCAGTTTAGGCAGGGGGACCGGGGAGCTGTTTTTT
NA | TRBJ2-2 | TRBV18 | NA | CASSPSQNTGELFF | TGTGCCAGCTCACCAAGCCAGAACACCGGGGAGCTGTTTTTT
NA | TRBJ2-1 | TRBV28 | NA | CAAGSNSYNEQFF | TGTGCCGCCGGTTCGAACTCCTACAATGAGCAGTTCTTC
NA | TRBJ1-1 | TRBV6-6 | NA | CASSFHPGTGGGAFF | TGTGCCAGCAGCTTCCACCCGGGAACCGGGGGGGGAGCTTTCTTT
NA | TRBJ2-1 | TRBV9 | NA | CASSVGGHEQFF | TGTGCCAGCAGCGTTGGGGGGCATGAGCAGTTCTTC